Below are 11 T cell receptor beta chains sequenced from a single sample in a study of blood T cells in healthy people across ages (dated by TCRdb to 2013 to 2016). To prepare the library, 5' RACE was applied. A second PCR of about 6 to 11 cycles was performed with a sample-barcoded 5' primer and a J-beta primer mix. Using fastp at Q25 and MiXCR, TCRdb reprocessed the public reads and kept productive beta chains. Duplicate CDR3 protein sequences are folded into a single record with the most common DNA and genes. The sample yields fewer than 2 million distinct CDR3 sequences; roughly 43% were counted once. The biggest ten clones account for roughly 24% of the sample. The sample taken for sequencing was blood. The receptor set was obtained from a human donor in good health.

This clonotype was seen only a few times. The rearrangement uses TRBV7-2 and TRBJ1-2, with D tentatively TRBD1 (6 bases). The germline V gene has CDR1 SGHTA and CDR2 FQGNSA. With 5 bases removed from V and 0 bases from J, the gap between germline ends came to 10 bases. CDR3 length: 14 amino acids. The CDR3 region is CASSPGGPNYGYTF. The CDR3 DNA is TGTGCCAGCAGCCCCGGGGGGCCTAACTATGGCTACACCTTC.

The rearrangement links TRBV7-3 to TRBJ2-1; D perhaps matches TRBD2 (7 bases). Germline V gene sequence: CDR1 SGHTA, CDR2 FQGTGA. CDR3 length: 15 amino acids. V lost 5 bases, J lost 7 bases, and 18 bases lay in between. The CDR3 loop reads CASSLEGGPFNEQFF. The CDR3 DNA follows: TGTGCCAGCAGCCTGGAGGGGGGGCCTTTTAATGAGCAGTTCTTC.

This clonotype has only a few counts. The chain has TRBV4-3 and TRBJ2-1; D not resolved. Germline CDR1 and CDR2: LGHNA and YSLEER. The CDR3 has 15 residues. V was trimmed by 1 base and J by 9 bases, leaving 16 bases between them. The CDR3 nucleotides are TGCGCCAGCAGCCAAGGCTCTGGGTATAGCATTGAGCAGTTCTTC. Its translation: CASSQGSGYSIEQFF.

The rearrangement uses TRBV20-1 and TRBJ2-1; a possible D gene is TRBD2 (5 bases). Trimming stripped 0 bases from V and 9 bases from J, with 18 bases between. Germline V lookup: CDR1 DFQATT, CDR2 SNEGSKA (reference sequence). This CDR3 spans 15 amino acids. CDR3 region: CSARDWGSAGVEQFF. Here the CDR3 DNA reads TGCAGTGCTAGAGATTGGGGATCTGCCGGGGTTGAGCAGTTCTTC.

This clonotype was counted many times. V is TRBV20-1 and J is TRBJ2-7; TRBD1 matches at 7 bases. The CDR3 spans 16 residues. V was pared by 0 bases and J by 2 bases, with 10 bases of the junction left unmatched. Per the germline V gene, CDR1 is DFQATT and CDR2 is SNEGSKA (reference sequence). DNA for the CDR3: TGCAGTGCTAGAGATGGAGGTTCAGGGGGTGCCTACGAGCAGTACTTC. Translation gives CSARDGGSGGAYEQYF.

The rearrangement joins TRBV12-3 or TRBV12-4 to TRBJ2-2; D tentatively fits TRBD1 or TRBD2 (6 bases each). This CDR3 contains 12 residues. V lost 7 bases and J lost 9, with 12 bases in between. CDR3 sequence reads: CASNWGARELFF. In nucleotides, the CDR3 is TGTGCCAGCAATTGGGGGGCAAGGGAGCTGTTTTTT.

The chain recombines TRBV2 with TRBJ1-1, with 11 nucleotides matching TRBD1. The ends lost 6 bases at V and 11 bases at J; junction bases unmatched: 8. Germline-derived CDR1 and CDR2 are SNHLY and FYNNEI. There are 13 residues in the CDR3. CDR3 protein: CASSGGTGGMAFF. The CDR3, as DNA: TGTGCCAGCAGCGGAGGGACAGGGGGGATGGCTTTCTTT.

For this clonotype: The junction does not match germline at one end; this may be a read error. The chain carries TRBV27 and TRBJ2-7, with D perhaps matching TRBD1 or TRBD2 (6 bases each). The CDR3 contains 15 residues. Germline V gene sequence: CDR1 MNHEY, CDR2 SMNVEV (reference sequence). CDR3: CAGSLGGWSSYEQYF. As DNA, the CDR3 is TGTGCCGGCAGTTTAGGGGGGTGGAGCTCCTACGAGCAGTACTTC.

This clonotype was counted a few times. V gene TRBV29-1 combines with J gene TRBJ2-3; 8 positions match TRBD2. The germline CDR1 and CDR2 sequences are SQVTM and ANQGSEA. The length of the CDR3 is 14 residues. The V gene end was trimmed by 4 bases and the J gene end by 2 bases; junction bases not matched to a gene: 5. The CDR3 DNA sequence: TGCAGCGTTGTCGGGGGGGACGTCACAGATACGCAGTATTTT. Translating it yields CSVVGGDVTDTQYF.

Points on this clonotype: An end of the junction does not agree with germline; a read error may underlie this. The chain employs TRBV6-2 or TRBV6-3 and TRBJ2-3, with D possibly matching TRBD1 (5 bases). CDR1 is MNHEY and CDR2 is SVGEGT in the germline V gene. This CDR3 spans 16 amino acids. DNA for the CDR3: TGTGCCAGCAGCTATGGACAAGGACCCTCCCATGGTACGAAGTATTTT. Protein: CASSYGQGPSHGTKYF.

This clonotype has at least ten counts. For the CDR3, the DNA is TGTGCCACCAGTGACCGGGACCGATCTAACTATGGCTACACCTTC. This sequence encodes CATSDRDRSNYGYTF. This rearrangement joins TRBV24-1 to TRBJ1-2; possibly TRBD1 for D (5 bases). The germline V gene encodes CDR1 KGHDR and CDR2 SFDVKD. Trimming pared 4 bases from V and 0 bases from J, leaving 11 bases between. This CDR3 has 15 residues.